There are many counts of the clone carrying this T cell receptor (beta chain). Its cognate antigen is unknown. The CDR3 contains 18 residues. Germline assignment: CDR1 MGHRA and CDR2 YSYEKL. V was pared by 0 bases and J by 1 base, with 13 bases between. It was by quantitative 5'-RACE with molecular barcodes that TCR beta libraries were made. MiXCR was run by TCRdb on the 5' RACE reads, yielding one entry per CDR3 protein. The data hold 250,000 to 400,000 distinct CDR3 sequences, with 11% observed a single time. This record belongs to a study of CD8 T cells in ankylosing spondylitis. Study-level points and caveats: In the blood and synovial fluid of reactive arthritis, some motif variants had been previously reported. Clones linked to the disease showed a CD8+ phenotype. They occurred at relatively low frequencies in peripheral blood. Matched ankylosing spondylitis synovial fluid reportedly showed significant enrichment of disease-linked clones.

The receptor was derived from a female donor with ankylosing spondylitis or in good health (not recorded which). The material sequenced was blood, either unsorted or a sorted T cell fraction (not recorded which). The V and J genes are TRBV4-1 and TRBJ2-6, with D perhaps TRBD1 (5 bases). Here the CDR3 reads CASSQEPQGSSGANVLTF. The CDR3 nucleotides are TGCGCCAGCAGCCAAGAACCCCAGGGATCTTCTGGGGCCAACGTCCTGACTTTC.